This TCR beta chain emerged from a study of T-cell reconstitution after alpha-beta-depleted transplantation in children. Study observations and caveats: T-cell numbers and diversity, one year after transplant, stemmed largely from T cells that were newly produced.

Researchers prepared the TCRbeta library using unique molecular identifiers, the study reports. Via MiXCR, TCRdb re-called the PCR reads, giving one row per CDR3 protein. Of 330,000 or so distinct CDR3 sequences listed, nearly 8% were seen once; the top ten hold 9.1%. This clonotype was counted between two and nine times. Its antigen is not identified. Trimming took 5 bases from V and 6 from J, leaving 28 bases between them. Germline V gene data show CDR1 as SGHAT and CDR2 as FQDESV (reference sequence). The CDR3 consists of 19 residues. This chain links TRBV11-1 with TRBJ1-4; possible D gene TRBD1, 5 bases. Sequences were derived from peripheral blood, sampled 360 days after TCRalphabeta/CD19-depleted stem cell transplant. This TCR derives from a female patient aged 2-9 years who had a stem cell transplant for Fanconi anemia, so the T cells may come from the graft donor. The chain's CDR3 is CASSPRGGVRGGVDEKLFF. The CDR3 bases are TGTGCCAGCAGCCCCCGGGGGGGAGTCCGAGGCGGCGTGGATGAAAAACTGTTTTTT.